Below, one T cell receptor (beta chain) is given with its context. Its antigen remains unknown. The data were produced by immunoSEQ multiplex PCR, yet TCRdb's version contains in-frame clones alone and is incomplete. This sample has around 140,000 clones, with roughly 90% found just once. This sample stems from a study of T cell responses to AZD1222 COVID-19 vaccine. Overall study findings and caveats: Spike as a whole was targeted by vaccine-associated CD4 TCRs, dominant at 160-218 and 743-854. All repertoire sampling was performed exclusively after the peak T cell response. At study baseline, merely over 5 AZD1222 recipients were seropositive.

Source: peripheral blood, taken on day 0 of AZD1222 vaccination. The origin of this receptor is an adult in good health.

The CDR3 spells CASSLLQAGADTDTQYF. The CDR3 DNA sequence: TGTGCCAGCAGCTTGCTTCAGGCGGGAGCGGACACAGATACGCAGTATTTT. The V gene is TRBV7-3, the J gene TRBJ2-3, with TRBD2 matching over 7 bases. CDR3 length equals 17 residues. Germline V CDR1 and CDR2: SGHTA, FQGTGA. Unmatched junction bases numbered 11, after V lost 3 bases and J lost 2 bases.